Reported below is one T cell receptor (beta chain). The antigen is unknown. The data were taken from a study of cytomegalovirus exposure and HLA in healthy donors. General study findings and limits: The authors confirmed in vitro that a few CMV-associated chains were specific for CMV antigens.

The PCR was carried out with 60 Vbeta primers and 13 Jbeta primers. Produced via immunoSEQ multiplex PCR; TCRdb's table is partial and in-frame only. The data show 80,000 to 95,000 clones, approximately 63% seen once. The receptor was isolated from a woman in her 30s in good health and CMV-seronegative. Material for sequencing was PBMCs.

CDR3 coding DNA: TGTGCTAGTGGTTTTGGGAGGGGCACTGAAGCTTTCTTT. Its protein is CASGFGRGTEAFF. The J gene is TRBJ1-1, the V gene TRBV12-5; D is possibly TRBD1 (5 bases). V lost 3 bases and J 4 bases, leaving 9 bases between the germline ends. The CDR3 is 13 amino acids. Germline V gives CDR1 LGHNT, CDR2 FRNRAP.